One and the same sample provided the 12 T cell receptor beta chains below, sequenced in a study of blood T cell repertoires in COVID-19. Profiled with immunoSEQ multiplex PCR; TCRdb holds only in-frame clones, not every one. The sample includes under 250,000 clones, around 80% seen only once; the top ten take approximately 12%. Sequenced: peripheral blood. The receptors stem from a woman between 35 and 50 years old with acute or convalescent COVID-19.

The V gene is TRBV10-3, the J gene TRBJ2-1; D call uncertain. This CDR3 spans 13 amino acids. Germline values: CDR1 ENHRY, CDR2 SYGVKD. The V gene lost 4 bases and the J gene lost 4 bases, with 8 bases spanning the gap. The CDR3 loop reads CAISVQMYNEQFF. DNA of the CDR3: TGTGCCATCAGTGTACAGATGTACAATGAGCAGTTCTTC.

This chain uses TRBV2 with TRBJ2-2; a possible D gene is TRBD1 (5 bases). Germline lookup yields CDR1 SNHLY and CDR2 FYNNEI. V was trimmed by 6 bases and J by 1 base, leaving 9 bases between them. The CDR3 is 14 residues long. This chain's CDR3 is CASSPRVNTGELFF. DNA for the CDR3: TGTGCCAGCAGCCCCAGGGTGAACACCGGGGAGCTGTTTTTT.

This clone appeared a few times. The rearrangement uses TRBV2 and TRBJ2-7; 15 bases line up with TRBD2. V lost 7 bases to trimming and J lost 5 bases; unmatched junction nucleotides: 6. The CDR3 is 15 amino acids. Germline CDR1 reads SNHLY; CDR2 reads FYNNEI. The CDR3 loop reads CASKTGLAGGDEQYF. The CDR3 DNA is TGTGCCAGCAAGACAGGACTAGCGGGGGGGGACGAGCAGTACTTC.

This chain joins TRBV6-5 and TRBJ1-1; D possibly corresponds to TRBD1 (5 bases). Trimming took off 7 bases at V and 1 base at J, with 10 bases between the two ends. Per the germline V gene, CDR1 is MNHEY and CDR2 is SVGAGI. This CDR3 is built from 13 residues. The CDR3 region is CASMGLGNTEAFF. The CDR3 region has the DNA TGTGCCAGCATGGGGCTGGGGAACACTGAAGCTTTCTTT.

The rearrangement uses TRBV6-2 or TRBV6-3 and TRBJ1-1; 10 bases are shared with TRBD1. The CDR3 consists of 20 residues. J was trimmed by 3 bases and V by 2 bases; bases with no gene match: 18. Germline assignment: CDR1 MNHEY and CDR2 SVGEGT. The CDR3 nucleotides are TGTGCCAGCAGTTACCATTTTACTCCCCGGGACAGGGGATTCGACACTGAAGCTTTCTTT. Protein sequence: CASSYHFTPRDRGFDTEAFF.

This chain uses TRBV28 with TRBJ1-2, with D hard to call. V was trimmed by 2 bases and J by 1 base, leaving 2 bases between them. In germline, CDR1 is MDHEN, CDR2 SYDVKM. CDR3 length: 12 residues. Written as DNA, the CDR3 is TGTGCCAGCAGTTTACTTAACTATGGCTACACCTTC. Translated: CASSLLNYGYTF.

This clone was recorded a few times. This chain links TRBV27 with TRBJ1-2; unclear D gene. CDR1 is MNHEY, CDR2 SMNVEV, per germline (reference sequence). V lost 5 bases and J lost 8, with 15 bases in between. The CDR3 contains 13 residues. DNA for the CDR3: TGTGCCAGCAGTAAATCCGGACTTTTAGGCTACACCTTC. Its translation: CASSKSGLLGYTF.

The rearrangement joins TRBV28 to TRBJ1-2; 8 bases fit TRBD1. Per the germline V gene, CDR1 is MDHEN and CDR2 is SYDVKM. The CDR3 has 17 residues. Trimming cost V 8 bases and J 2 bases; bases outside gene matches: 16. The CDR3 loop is CASFSGEGTGFNYGYTF. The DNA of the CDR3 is TGTGCCAGCTTCTCGGGGGAGGGGACAGGCTTCAACTATGGCTACACCTTC.

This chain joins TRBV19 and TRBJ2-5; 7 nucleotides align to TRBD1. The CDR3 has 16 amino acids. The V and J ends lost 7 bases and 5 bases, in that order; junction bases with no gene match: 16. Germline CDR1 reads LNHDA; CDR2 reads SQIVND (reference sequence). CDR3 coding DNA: TGTGCCAGTACCCGGACCGGACAGGCGTGGGAGGAGACCCAGTACTTC. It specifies CASTRTGQAWEETQYF. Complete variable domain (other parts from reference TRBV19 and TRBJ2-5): DGGITQSPKYLFRKEGQNVTLSCEQNLNHDAMYWYRQDPGQGLRLIYYSQIVNDFQKGDIAEGYSVSREKKESFPLTVTSAQKNPTAFYLCASTRTGQAWEETQYFGPGTRLLVL.

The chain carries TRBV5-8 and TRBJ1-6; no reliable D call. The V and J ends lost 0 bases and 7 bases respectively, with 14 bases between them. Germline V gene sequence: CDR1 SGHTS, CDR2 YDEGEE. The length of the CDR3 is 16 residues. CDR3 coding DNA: TGTGCCAGCAGCTTGGTGGGCTTCGCAATCAATTCACCCCTCCACTTT. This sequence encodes CASSLVGFAINSPLHF. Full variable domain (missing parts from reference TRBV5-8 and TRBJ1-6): EAGVTQSPTHLIKTRGQQATLRCSPISGHTSVYWYQQALGLGLQFLLWYDEGEERNRGNFPPRFSGRQFPNYSSELNVNALELEDSALYLCASSLVGFAINSPLHFGNGTRLTVT.

The CDR3 DNA sequence: TGTGCCAGCAGCCCCGGGACTAACTATGGCTACACCTTC. Translated: CASSPGTNYGYTF. This chain links TRBV25-1 with TRBJ1-2; D is ambiguous. The length of the CDR3 is 13 residues. Trimming took 6 bases from V and 0 from J, leaving 8 bases between them. Germline-derived CDR1 and CDR2 are MGHDK and SYGVNS.

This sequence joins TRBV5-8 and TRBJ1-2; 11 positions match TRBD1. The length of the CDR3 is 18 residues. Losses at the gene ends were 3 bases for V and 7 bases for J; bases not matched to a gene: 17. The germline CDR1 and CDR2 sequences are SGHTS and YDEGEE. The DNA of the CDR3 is TGTGCCAGCAGCTACCACCTCAGGACAGGGGGCGAATTTTTTGGCTACACCTTC. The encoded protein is CASSYHLRTGGEFFGYTF.